This TCR beta chain comes out of a study of blood T cell repertoires in COVID-19. Authors' processing steps: From reference gene primer amplification, estimates of nucleated cell counts were derived. Libraries were prepared by immunoSEQ multiplex PCR; TCRdb keeps only in-frame clonotypes and omits some of them. That table is the source of V, J and clone size, and D and trimming were worked out from the DNA. The sample lists 55,000 to 80,000 clones, 65% to 75% occurring once. Germline trimming cut 6 bases from V and 4 bases from J; bases unmatched to any gene: 4. The CDR3 sequence is 14 residues long. Germline values: CDR1 MNHEY, CDR2 SVGAGI.

The sequence derives from a woman aged 80 or over with acute or convalescent COVID-19. The sequencing sample was made of peripheral blood. The V and J genes are TRBV6-5 and TRBJ2-2, with 8 bases lining up with TRBD1. The CDR3 nucleotides read TGTGCCAGCAGACAGGGGGTCTCCACCGGGGAGCTGTTTTTT. It translates to CASRQGVSTGELFF.